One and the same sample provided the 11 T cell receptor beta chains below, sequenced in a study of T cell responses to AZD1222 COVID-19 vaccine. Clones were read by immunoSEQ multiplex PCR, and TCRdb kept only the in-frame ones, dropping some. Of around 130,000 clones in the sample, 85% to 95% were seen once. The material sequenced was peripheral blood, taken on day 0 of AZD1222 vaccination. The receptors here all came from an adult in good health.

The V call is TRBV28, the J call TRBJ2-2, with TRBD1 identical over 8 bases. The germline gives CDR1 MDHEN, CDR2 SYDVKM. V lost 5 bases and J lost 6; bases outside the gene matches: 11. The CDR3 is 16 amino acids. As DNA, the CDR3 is TGTGCCAGCAGTCCCCCTGACAGGGGATCCGCCGGGGAGCTGTTTTTT. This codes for CASSPPDRGSAGELFF.

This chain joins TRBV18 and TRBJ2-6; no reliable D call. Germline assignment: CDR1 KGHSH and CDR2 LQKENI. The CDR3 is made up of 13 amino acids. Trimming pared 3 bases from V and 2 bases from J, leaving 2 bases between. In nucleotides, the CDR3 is TGTGCCAGCTCACCTGCTGGGGCCAACGTCCTGACTTTC. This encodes CASSPAGANVLTF.

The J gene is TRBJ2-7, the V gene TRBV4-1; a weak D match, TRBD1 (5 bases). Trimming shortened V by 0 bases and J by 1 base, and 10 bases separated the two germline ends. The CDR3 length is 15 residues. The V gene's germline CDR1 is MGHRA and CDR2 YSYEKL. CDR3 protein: CASSQEDSRSYEQYF. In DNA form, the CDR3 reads TGCGCCAGCAGCCAAGAAGACAGTAGATCCTACGAGCAGTACTTC.

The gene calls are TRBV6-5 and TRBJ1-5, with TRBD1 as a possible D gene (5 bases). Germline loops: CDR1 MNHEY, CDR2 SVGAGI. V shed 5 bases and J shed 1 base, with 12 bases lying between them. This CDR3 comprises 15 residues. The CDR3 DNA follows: TGTGCCAGCAGTCCCAGCAGGGTAAGCAATCAGCCCCAGCATTTT. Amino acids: CASSPSRVSNQPQHF.

CDR3 region: CASSQERGGRYEQYF. The CDR3 nucleotides read TGCGCCAGCAGCCAAGAAAGGGGGGGCCGCTACGAGCAGTACTTC. The chain uses TRBV4-1 and TRBJ2-7; a possible D gene is TRBD2 (7 bases). CDR1 MGHRA and CDR2 YSYEKL come from the germline V gene. Trimming cost V 0 bases and J 3 bases, with 12 bases left between them. This CDR3 contains 15 residues.

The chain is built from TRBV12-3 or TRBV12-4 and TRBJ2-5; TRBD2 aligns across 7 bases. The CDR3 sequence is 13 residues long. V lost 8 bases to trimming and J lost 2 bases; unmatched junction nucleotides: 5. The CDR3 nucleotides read TGTGCCAGCGCCCCCGGGGGGCAAGAGACCCAGTACTTC. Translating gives CASAPGGQETQYF.

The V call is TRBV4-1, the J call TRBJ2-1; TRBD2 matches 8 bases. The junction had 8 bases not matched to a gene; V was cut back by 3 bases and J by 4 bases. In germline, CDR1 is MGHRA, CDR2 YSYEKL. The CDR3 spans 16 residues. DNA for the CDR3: TGCGCCAGCAGCCAGATCGGGAGGGCCGTTTACAATGAGCAGTTCTTC. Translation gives CASSQIGRAVYNEQFF.

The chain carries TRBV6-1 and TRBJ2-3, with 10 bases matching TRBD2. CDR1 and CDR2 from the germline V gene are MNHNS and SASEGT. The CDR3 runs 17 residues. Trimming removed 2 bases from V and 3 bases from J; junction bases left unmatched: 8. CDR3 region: CASSESEEREGTDTQYF. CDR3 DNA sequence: TGTGCCAGCAGTGAAAGTGAGGAGCGGGAGGGAACAGATACGCAGTATTTT.

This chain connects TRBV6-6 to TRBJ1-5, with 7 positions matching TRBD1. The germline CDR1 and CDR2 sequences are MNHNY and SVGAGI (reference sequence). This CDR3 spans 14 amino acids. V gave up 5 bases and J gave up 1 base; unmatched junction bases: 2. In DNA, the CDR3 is TGTGCCAGCAGTAAGGGACAGAGCAATCAGCCCCAGCATTTT. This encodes CASSKGQSNQPQHF.

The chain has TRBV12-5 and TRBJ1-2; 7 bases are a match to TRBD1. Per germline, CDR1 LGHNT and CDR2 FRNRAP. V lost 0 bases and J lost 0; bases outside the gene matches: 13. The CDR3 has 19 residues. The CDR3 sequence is CASGLVLTGTDTSNYGYTF. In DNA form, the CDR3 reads TGTGCTAGTGGTTTGGTTCTGACCGGGACAGACACCTCTAACTATGGCTACACCTTC.

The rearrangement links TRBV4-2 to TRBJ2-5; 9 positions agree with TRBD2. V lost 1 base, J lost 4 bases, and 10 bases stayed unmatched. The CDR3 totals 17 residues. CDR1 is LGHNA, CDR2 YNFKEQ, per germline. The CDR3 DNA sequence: TGTGCCAGCAGCCAAGGTGGCGGGAGGGGGGTGGTAGAGACCCAGTACTTC. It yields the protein CASSQGGGRGVVETQYF.